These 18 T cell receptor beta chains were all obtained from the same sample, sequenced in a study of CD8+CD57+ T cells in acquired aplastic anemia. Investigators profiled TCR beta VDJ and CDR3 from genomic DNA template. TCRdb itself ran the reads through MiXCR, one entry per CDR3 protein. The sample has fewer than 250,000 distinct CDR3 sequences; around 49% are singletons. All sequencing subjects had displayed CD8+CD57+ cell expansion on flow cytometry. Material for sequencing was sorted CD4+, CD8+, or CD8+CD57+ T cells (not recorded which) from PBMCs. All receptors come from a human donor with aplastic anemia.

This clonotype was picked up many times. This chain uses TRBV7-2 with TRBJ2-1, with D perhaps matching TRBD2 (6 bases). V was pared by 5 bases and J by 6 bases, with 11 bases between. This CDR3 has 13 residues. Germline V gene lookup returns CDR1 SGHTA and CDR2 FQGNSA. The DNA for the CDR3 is TGTGCCAGCAGCCGGGGGTTGGGCAATGAGCAGTTCTTC. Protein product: CASSRGLGNEQFF. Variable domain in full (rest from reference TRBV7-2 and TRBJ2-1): GAGVSQSPSNKVTEKGKDVELRCDPISGHTALYWYRQSLGQGLEFLIYFQGNSAPDKSGLPSDRFSAERTGGSVSTLTIQRTQQEDSAVYLCASSRGLGNEQFFGPGTRLTVL.

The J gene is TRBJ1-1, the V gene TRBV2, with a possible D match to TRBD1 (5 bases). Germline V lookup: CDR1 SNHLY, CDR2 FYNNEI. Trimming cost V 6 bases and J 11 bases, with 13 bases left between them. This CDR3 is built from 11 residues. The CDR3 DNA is TGTGCCAGCAGAGGGGCAGGACGCGCTTTCTTT. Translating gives CASRGAGRAFF.

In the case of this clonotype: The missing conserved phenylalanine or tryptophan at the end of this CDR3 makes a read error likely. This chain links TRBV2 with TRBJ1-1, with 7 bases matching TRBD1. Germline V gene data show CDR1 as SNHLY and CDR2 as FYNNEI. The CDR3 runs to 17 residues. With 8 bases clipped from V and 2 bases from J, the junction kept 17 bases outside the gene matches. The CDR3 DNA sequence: TGTGCCAGCGCCCGGACAGGATTGACATATGATAACACTGAAGCTTTCATT. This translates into CASARTGLTYDNTEAFI.

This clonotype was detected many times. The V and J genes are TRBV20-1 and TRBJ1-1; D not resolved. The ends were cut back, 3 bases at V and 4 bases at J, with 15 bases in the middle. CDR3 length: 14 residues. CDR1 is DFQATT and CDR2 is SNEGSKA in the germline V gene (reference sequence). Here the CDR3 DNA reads TGCAGTGCTAGGGGCGGCGAGTTCCTCACTGAAGCTTTCTTT. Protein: CSARGGEFLTEAFF.

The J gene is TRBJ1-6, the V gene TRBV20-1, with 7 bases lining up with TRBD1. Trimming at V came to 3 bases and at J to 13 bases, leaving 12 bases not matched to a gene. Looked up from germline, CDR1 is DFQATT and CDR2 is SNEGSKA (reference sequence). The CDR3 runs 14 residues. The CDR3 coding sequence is TGCAGTGCTAGGGCTCGACAGGGCGTGCTCCCCCTCCACTTT. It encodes CSARARQGVLPLHF.

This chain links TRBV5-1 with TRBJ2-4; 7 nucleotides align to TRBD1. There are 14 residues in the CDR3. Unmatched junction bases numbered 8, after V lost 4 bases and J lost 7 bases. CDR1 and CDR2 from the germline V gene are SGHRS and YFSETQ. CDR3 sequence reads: CASSPITGVNIQYF. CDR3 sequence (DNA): TGCGCCAGCAGCCCTATCACAGGGGTTAACATTCAGTACTTC.

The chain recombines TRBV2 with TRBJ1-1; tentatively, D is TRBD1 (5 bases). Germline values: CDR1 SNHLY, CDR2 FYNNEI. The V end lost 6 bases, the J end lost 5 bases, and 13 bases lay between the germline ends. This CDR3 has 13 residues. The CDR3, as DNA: TGTGCCAGCAGGGAGACGACAGAGACTGAAGCTTTCTTT. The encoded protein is CASRETTETEAFF.

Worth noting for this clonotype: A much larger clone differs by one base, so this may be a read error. CDR3 nucleotide sequence: TGTGCCATCAGTGACAGGGGACGCACTCCGAACGCTGAAGCTTTCTTT. It codes for CAISDRGRTPNAEAFF. The rearrangement uses TRBV10-3 and TRBJ1-1, with TRBD1 as a possible D gene (6 bases). This CDR3 comprises 16 residues. CDR1 and CDR2 from the germline V gene are ENHRY and SYGVKD.

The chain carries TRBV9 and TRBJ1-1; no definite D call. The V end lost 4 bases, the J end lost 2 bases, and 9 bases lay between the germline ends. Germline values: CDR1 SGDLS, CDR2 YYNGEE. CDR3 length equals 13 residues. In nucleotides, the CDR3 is TGTGCCAGCAGCCCCCGTGCTAACACTGAAGCTTTCTTT. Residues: CASSPRANTEAFF.

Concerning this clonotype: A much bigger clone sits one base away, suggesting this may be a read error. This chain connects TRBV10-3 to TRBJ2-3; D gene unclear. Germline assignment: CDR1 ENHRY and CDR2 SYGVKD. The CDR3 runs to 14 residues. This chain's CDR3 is CASSHSGQTDTQYF. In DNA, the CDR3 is TGTGCCAGCAGTCACTCCGGGCAGACAGATACGCAGTATTTT.

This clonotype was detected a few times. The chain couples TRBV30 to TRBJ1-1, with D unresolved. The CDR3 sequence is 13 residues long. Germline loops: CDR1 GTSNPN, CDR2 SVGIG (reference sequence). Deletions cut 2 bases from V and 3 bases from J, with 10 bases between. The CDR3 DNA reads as TGTGCCTGGAGTCGCCAGGAGGACACTGAAGCTTTCTTT. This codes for CAWSRQEDTEAFF.

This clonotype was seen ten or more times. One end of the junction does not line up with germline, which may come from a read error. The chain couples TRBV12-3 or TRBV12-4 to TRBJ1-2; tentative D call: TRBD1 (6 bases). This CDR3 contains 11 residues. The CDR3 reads CASSLGRGYTF. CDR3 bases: TGTGCCAGCAGTTTGGGCAGGGGCTATACCTTC.

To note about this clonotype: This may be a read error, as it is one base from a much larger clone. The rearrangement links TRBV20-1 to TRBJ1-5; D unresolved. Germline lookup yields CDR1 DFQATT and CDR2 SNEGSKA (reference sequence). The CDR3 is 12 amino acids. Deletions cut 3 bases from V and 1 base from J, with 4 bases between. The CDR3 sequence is CSASESNQPQHF. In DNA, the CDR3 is TGCAGTGCTAGCGAGAGCAATCAGCCCCAGCATTTT.

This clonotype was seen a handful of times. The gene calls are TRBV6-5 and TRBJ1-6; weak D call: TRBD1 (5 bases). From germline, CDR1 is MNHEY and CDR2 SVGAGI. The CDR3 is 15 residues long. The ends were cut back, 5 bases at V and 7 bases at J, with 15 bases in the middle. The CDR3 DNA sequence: TGTGCCAGCAGTAACCCCGGAGGGACCAATTCACCCCTCCACTTT. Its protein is CASSNPGGTNSPLHF.

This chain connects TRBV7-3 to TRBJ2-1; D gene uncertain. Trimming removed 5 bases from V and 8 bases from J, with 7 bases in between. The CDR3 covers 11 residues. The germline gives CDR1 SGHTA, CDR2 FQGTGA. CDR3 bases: TGTGCCAGCAGCGCCGACCATGAGCAGTTCTTC. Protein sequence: CASSADHEQFF.

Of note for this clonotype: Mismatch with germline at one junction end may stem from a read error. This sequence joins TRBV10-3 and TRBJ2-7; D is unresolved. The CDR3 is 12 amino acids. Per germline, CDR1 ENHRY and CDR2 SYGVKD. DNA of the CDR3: TGTGCCAGCAGTTTTCACTCCTACGAGCAGTACTTC. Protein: CASSFHSYEQYF.

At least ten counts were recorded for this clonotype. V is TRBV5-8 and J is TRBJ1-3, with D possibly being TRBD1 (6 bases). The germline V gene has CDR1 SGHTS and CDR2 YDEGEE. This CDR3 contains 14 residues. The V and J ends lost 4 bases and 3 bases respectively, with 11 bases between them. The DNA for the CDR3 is TGTGCCAGCAGCAACAAGGACAGTGGAAACACCATATATTTT. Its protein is CASSNKDSGNTIYF.

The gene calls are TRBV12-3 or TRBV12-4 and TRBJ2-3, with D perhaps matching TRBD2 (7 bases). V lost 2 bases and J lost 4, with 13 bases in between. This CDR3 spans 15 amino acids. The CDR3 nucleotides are TGTGCCAGCAGTTTACGGGGGGCAATCGCAGATACGCAGTATTTT. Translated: CASSLRGAIADTQYF.